This T cell receptor beta chain derives from a study of identifying expanded T cells in peripheral blood (dated by TCRdb to the late 2010s). Context from the whole study: Technical replicates were generated by sequencing separate aliquots of the same genomic DNA pool, and four replicates were compared pairwise.

What the research found in general, with its limitations: The beta-binomial model significantly reduced the number of clones called differentially abundant and the false-positive rate across all healthy-donor time intervals. The authors expected biological variance in healthy repertoires might increase further over much longer intervals such as months to years. The binomial model flagged roughly 1.2 differentially abundant clones between technical replicates but approximately 15 over around 2 weeks and roughly 20 over around four weeks. Variance in clone template counts between two-week samples significantly increased with total template count across all healthy donors.

Points on this clone: The antigen it recognizes is unknown. No base qualities exist here, and no much larger clone lies one base off it.

During the collection period, no immune events, such as infections, were documented for the healthy donors. Healthy-donor blood repertoires served as a training cohort to calibrate time-dependent variance in a beta-binomial model of T-cell clone differential abundance. There were roughly 10 healthy donors in the training cohort, of whom 3 were female and 7 were male. The donors were between roughly 25 and 65 years old, with an average age of about 47 years. Obtained from a commercial supplier, whole blood was collected from each healthy donor at three time points set around 14 days apart. Genomic DNA was extracted from unsorted whole blood for immunosequencing. Trimming removed 5 bases from V and 4 bases from J; the gene matches leave 1 base unexplained. Counted from cysteine to phenylalanine, this CDR3 has 12 amino acids. The DNA shown is the 36-base CDR3, in frame from base 1. Based on the germline V gene, the CDR1 and CDR2 sequences are SGHTA and FQGNSA.

TCRbeta CDR3 regions were profiled by bias-controlled multiplex PCR amplification of genomic DNA with the immunoSEQ Assay. From the authors' description of their analysis: To quantify the absolute abundance of each unique TCRbeta CDR3 region, the sequences were collapsed and filtered. Differential abundance was tested with a binomial (Fisher-equivalent) model and with a beta-binomial model adding time-dependent variance fitted from healthy donors. Clones with fewer than 5 combined templates were removed, and a clone was called differentially abundant if the clone's Benjamini-Hochberg FDR was below 0.01. Using the form v = (b*log(k)+a)^2, the beta-binomial variance was modeled as a function of the total template count across the two samples. The table was pulled from immuneACCESS by TCRdb, which kept in-frame rearrangements only. Such tables lose some clones; where checked, under half of the loss comes from unresolved V genes, and the rest has no known cause. V and J calls and clone size are as listed in that table; D and trimming were resolved from the DNA. Here the sample has about 82,000 clones; 70% to 90% occur a single time. 7% to 7.5% of the sample rests with the top ten.

The sequence was obtained from a person aged 18-69 years in good health. The sequence is built from TRBV7-2 and TRBJ1-1, with 7 central nucleotides matching TRBD1. Sequencing was performed on blood. The CDR3 protein is CASSNRGTEAFF. The DNA reads TGTGCCAGCAGCAACAGGGGCACTGAAGCTTTCTTT.